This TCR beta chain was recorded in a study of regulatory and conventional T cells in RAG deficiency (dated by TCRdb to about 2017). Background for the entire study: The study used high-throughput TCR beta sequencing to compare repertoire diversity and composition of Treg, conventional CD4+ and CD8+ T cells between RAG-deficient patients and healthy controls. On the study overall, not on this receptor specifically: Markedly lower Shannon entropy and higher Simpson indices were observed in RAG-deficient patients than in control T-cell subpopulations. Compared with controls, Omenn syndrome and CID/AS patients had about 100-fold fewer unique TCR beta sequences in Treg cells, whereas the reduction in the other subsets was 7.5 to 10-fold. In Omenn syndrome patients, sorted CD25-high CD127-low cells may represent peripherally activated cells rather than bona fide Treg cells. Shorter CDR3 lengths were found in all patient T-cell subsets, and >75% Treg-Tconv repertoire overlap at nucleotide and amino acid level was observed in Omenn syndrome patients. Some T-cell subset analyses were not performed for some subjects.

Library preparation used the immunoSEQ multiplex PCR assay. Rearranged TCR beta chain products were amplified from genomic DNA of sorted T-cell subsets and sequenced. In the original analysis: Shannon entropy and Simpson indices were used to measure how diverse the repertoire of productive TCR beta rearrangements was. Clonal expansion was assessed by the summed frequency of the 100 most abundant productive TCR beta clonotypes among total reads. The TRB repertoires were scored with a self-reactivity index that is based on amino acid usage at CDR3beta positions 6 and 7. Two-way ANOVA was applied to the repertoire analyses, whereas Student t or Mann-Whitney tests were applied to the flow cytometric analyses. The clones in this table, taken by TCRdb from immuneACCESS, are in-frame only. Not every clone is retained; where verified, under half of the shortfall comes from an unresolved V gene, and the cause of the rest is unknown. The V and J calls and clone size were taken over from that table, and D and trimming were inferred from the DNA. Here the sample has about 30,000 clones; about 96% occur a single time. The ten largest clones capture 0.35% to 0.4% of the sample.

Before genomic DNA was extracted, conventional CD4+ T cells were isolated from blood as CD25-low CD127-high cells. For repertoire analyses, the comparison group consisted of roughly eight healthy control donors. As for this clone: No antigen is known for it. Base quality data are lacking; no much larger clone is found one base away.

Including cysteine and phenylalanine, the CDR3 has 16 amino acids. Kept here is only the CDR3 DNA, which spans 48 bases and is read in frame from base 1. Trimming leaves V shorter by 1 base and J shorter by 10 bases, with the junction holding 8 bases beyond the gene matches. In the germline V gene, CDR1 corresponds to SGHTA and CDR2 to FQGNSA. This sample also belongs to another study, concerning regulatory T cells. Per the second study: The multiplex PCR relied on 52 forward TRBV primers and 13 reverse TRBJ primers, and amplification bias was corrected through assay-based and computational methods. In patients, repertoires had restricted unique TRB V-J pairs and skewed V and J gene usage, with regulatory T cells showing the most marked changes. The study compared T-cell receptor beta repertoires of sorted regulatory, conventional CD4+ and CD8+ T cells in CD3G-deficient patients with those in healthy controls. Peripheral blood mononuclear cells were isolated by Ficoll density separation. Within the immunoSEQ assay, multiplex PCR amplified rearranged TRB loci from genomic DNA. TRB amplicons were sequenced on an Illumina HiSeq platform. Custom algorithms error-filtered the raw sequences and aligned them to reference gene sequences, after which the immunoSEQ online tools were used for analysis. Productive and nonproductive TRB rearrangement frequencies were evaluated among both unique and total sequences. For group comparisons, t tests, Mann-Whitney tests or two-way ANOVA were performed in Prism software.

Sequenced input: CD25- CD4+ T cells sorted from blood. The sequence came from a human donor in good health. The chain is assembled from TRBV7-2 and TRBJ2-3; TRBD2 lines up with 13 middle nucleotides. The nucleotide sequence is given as TGTGCCAGCAGCTTAGGACTAGCGGGAGGAAACCGACCGCAGTATTTT. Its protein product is CASSLGLAGGNRPQYF. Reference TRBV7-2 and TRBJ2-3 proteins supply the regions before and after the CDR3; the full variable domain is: GAGVSQSPSNKVTEKGKDVELRCDPISGHTALYWYRQSLGQGLEFLIYFQGNSAPDKSGLPSDRFSAERTGGSVSTLTIQRTQQEDSAVYLCASSLGLAGGNRPQYFGPGTRLTVL.